This T cell receptor (beta chain) was found in a study of blood T cells in healthy people across ages. Regarding the study as a whole: As naive T cell percentage varied, TCR beta diversity correlated strongly with it.

Turning to this clonotype: What it recognizes is unknown.

Through a sample-barcoded 5' primer and a J-beta primer mix, a second PCR was run for about 6 to 12 cycles. TCRdb called the 5' RACE reads again in MiXCR, with one record for every CDR3 protein. The sample lists 380,000 or so distinct CDR3 sequences, about 52% occurring once. Germline loops: CDR1 MDHEN, CDR2 SYDVKM. This CDR3 is built from 13 residues. Trimming left V 6 bases short and J 4 bases short, with 10 bases between. This receptor was obtained from a man aged 60 to 69 in good health. Sequencing was performed on blood. This chain connects TRBV28 to TRBJ2-4, with D possibly matching TRBD1 (5 bases). CDR3: CASSPAGKNIQYF. For the CDR3, the DNA is TGTGCCAGCAGCCCGGCAGGGAAAAACATTCAGTACTTC.